One T cell receptor beta chain is described in this entry. Its antigen remains unidentified. The sample belongs to a study of T cell responses to AZD1222 COVID-19 vaccine. Points from the study as a whole: With two AZD1222 doses given, Spike-specific TCR breadth and depth both rose. Clonal diversity was possibly underestimated, and the donors were mostly white British, with more females.

Method: immunoSEQ multiplex PCR; TCRdb's copy keeps in-frame clones and lacks some. The sample consists of about 140,000 clones, about 92% of them appearing once. This receptor was identified in an adult in good health. Here the sequenced sample was peripheral blood, taken on day 0 of AZD1222 vaccination.

CDR3: CASQGSGNTIYF. The CDR3 DNA follows: TGTGCCTCTCAGGGTAGTGGAAACACCATATATTTT. The rearrangement joins TRBV30 to TRBJ1-3, with D possibly matching TRBD1 (5 bases). Germline assignment: CDR1 GTSNPN and CDR2 SVGIG (reference sequence). The CDR3 loop spans 12 amino acids. V was trimmed by 7 bases and J by 3 bases, leaving 10 bases between them.